This T cell receptor (beta chain) appears in the sequencing data of a study of breast tumors, draining lymph nodes, adjacent tissues. The study's findings and limits: Data fit most tumor T cells coming from lymph node, expanding in tumor. That most tumor T cells come from lymph nodes remained unproven. Tumor and nontumor repertoires were significantly more similar in luminal-like than in basal-like breast cancer.

TCRdb analysed the multiplex PCR reads with MiXCR anew, one entry per CDR3 protein. The table has around 12,000 distinct CDR3 sequences, roughly three quarters seen once; the top ten hold about 40%. On this clonotype itself: What it binds is not known.

The V gene end was trimmed by 2 bases and the J gene end by 3 bases; junction bases not matched to a gene: 4. The CDR3 sequence is 16 residues long. The germline CDR1 and CDR2 sequences are SGHTA and FQGNSA. The genes are TRBV7-2 and TRBJ2-7; 13 nucleotides align to TRBD2. The clonotype comes from a female donor with breast cancer. Some clones in this sample may be carry-over from other donors' samples. The sequenced sample consisted of tumor-adjacent breast tissue. CDR3: CASSLTGTSGIYEQYF. The CDR3 region has the DNA TGTGCCAGCAGCTTAACCGGGACTAGCGGGATCTACGAGCAGTACTTC.